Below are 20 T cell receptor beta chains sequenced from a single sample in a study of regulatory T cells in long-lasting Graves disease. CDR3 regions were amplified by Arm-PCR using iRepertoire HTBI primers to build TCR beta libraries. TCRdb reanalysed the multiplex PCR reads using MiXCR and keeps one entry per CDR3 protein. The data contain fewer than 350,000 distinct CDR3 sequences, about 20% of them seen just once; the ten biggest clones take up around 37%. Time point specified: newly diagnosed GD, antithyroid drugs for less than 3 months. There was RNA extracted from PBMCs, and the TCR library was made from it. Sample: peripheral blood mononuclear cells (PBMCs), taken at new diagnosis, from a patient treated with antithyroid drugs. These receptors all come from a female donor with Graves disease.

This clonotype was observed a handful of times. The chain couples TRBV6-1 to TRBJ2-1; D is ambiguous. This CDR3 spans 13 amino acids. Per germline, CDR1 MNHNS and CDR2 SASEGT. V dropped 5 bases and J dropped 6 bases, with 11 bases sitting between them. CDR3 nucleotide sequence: TGTGCCAGCAGTCCGTACCAGCGCAATGAGCAGTTCTTC. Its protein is CASSPYQRNEQFF.

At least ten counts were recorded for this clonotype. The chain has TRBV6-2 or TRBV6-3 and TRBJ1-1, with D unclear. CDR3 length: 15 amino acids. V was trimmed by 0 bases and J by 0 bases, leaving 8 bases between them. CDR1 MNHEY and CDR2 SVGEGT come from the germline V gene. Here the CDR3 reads CASSYSIAVNTEAFF. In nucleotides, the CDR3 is TGTGCCAGCAGTTACTCGATTGCTGTGAACACTGAAGCTTTCTTT.

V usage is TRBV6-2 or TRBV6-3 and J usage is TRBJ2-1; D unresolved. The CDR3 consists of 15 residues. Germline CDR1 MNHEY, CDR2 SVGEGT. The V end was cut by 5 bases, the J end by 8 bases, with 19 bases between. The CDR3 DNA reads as TGTGCCAGCAGTGTGTTCTCGGGTAGCTTCGATGAGCAGTTCTTC. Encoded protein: CASSVFSGSFDEQFF.

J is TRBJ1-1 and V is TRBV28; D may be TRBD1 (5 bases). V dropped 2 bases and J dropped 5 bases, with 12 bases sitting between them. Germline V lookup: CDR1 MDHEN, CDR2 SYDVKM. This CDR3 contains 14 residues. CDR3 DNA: TGTGCCAGCAGTTTAGGGGGGGATTGGACTGAAGCTTTCTTT. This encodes CASSLGGDWTEAFF.

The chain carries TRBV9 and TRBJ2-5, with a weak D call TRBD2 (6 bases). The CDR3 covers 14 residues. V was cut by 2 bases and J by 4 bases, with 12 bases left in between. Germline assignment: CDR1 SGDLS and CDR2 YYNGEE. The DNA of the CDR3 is TGTGCCAGCAGCGTCGGGGCGGGATTAGAGACCCAGTACTTC. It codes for CASSVGAGLETQYF. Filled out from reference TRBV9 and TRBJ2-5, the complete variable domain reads DSGVTQTPKHLITATGQRVTLRCSPRSGDLSVYWYQQSLDQGLQFLIQYYNGEERAKGNILERFSAQQFPDLHSELNLSSLELGDSALYFCASSVGAGLETQYFGPGTRLLVL.

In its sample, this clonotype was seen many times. CDR3 in DNA: TGCAGTGCCCCTCGGGGGGAGTTTGGTGAAGCTTTCTTT. This sequence encodes CSAPRGEFGEAFF. This sequence joins TRBV20-1 and TRBJ1-1; D might be TRBD1 (5 bases). Germline-derived CDR1 and CDR2 are DFQATT and SNEGSKA (reference sequence). V was shortened by 6 bases and J by 7 bases, with 18 bases between the two germline ends. CDR3 size: 13 residues.

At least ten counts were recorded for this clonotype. CDR3 residues: CASTSLPRGPYEQYF. The CDR3 bases are TGTGCCAGCACTTCCCTTCCTAGGGGGCCATACGAGCAGTACTTC. This chain joins TRBV27 and TRBJ2-7; 7 bases are a match to TRBD1. The germline V gene encodes CDR1 MNHEY and CDR2 SMNVEV (reference sequence). The V and J ends lost 7 bases and 4 bases, in that order; junction bases with no gene match: 13. This CDR3 spans 15 amino acids.

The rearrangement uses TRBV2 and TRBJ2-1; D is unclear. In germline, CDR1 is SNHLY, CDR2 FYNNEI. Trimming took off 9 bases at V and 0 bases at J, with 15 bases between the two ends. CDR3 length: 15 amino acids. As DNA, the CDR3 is TGTGCCAGTAGAACCGCTAAGAGCTCCTACAATGAGCAGTTCTTC. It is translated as CASRTAKSSYNEQFF.

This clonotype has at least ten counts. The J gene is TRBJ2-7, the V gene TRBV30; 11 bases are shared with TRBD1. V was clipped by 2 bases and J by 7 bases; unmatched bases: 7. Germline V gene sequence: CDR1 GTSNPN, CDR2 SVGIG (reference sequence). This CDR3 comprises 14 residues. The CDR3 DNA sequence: TGTGCCTGGAGTATGGGACAGGGGGTTGATGAGCAGTACTTC. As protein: CAWSMGQGVDEQYF.

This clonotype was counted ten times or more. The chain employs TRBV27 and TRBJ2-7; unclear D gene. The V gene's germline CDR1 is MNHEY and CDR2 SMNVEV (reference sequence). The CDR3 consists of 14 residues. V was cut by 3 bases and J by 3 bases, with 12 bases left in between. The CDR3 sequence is CASSFSGTNYEQYF. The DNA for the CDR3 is TGTGCCAGCAGTTTCTCGGGCACAAACTACGAGCAGTACTTC.

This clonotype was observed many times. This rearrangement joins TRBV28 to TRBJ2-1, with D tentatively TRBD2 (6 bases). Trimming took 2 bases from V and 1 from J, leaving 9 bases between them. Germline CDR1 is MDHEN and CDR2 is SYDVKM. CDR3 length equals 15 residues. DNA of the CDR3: TGTGCCAGCAGTTTAGGGGGGAATTCCTACAATGAGCAGTTCTTC. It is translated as CASSLGGNSYNEQFF.

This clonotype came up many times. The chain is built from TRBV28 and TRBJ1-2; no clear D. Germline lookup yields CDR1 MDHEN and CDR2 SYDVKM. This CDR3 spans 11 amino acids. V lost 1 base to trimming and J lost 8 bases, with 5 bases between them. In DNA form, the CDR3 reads TGTGCCAGCAGTTTATACCTGGGCTACACCTTC. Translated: CASSLYLGYTF.

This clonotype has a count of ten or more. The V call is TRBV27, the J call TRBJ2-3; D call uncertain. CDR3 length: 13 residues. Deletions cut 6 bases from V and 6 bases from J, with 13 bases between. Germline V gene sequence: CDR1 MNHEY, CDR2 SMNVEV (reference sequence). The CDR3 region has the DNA TGTGCCAGCAGCTCTCAGATTGGGGATACGCAGTATTTT. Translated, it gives CASSSQIGDTQYF.

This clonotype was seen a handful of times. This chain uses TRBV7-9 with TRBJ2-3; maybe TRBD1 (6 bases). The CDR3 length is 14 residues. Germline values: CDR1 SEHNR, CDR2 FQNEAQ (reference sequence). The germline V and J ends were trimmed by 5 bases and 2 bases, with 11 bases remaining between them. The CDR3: CASSHRELTDTQYF. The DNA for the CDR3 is TGTGCCAGCAGCCACAGGGAACTCACAGATACGCAGTATTTT.

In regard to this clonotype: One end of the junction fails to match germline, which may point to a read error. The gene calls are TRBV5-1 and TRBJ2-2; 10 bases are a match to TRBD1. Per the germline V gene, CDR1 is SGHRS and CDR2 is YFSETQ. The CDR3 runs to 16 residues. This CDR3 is CASSLGQGAVTGELSF. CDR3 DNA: TGCGCCAGCAGCTTGGGACAGGGGGCGGTCACCGGGGAGCTGTCTTTT.

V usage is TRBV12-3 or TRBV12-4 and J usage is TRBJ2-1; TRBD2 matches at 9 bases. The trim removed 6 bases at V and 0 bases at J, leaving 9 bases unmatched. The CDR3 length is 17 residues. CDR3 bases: TGTGCCAGCAGCGTTAGCGGGAGTAGTAGCTCCTACAATGAGCAGTTCTTC. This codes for CASSVSGSSSSYNEQFF.

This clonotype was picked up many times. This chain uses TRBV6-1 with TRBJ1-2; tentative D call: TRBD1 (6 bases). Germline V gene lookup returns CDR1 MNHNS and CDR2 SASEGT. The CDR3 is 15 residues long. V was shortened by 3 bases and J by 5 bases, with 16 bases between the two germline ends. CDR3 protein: CASSEALGQGYGYTF. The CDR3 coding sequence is TGTGCCAGCAGTGAGGCCCTGGGCCAGGGGTATGGCTACACCTTC.

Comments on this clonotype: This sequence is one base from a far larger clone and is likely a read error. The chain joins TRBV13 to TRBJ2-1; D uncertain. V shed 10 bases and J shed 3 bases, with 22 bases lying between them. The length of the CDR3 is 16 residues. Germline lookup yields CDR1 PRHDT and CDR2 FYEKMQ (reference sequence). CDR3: CATSDTVSEGYNEQFF. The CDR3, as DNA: TGTGCCACCAGTGACACGGTCAGCGAAGGCTACAATGAGCAGTTCTTC.

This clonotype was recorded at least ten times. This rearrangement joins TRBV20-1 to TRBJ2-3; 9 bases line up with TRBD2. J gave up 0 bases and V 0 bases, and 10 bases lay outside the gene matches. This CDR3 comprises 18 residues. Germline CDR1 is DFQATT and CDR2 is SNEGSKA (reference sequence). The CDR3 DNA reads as TGCAGTGCTAGAGATTTCGCTAGCGGGAACCCTAGCACAGATACGCAGTATTTT. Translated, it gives CSARDFASGNPSTDTQYF.

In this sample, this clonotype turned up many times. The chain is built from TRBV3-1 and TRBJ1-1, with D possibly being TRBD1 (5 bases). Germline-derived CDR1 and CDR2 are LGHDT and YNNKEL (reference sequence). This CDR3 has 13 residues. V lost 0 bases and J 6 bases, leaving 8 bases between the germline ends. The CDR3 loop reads CASSQDLGPEAFF. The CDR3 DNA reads TGTGCCAGCAGCCAAGACTTGGGACCTGAAGCTTTCTTT.